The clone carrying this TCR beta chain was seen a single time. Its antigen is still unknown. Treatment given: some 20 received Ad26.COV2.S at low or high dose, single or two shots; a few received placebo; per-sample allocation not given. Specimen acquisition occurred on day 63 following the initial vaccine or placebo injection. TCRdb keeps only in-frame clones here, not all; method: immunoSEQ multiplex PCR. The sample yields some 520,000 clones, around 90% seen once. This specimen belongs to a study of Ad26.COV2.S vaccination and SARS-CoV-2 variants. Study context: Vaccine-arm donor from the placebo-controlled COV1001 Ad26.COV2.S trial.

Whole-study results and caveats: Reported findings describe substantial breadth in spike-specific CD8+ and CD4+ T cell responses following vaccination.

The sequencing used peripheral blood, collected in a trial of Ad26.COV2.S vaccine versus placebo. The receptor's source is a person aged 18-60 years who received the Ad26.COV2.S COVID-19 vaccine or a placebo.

The CDR3, as DNA: TGCGCCAGCATGGGAGGAACGGGAGCTAACTATGGCTACACCTTC. It is translated as CASMGGTGANYGYTF. The chain recombines TRBV5-1 with TRBJ1-2; D uncertain. The CDR3 runs to 15 residues. The germline V and J ends were trimmed by 6 bases and 0 bases, with 15 bases remaining between them. Per germline, CDR1 SGHRS and CDR2 YFSETQ.